This passage covers 28 T cell receptor beta chains from one sample sequenced in a study of cytomegalovirus exposure and HLA in healthy donors. A multiplex PCR was run with 60 Vbeta primers and 13 Jbeta primers. Clones were sequenced by immunoSEQ multiplex PCR, and TCRdb holds only the in-frame ones, with some missing. The table lists some 190,000 clones, 65% to 85% of them singletons, with about 3% in the top ten. Sequenced: PBMCs. These receptors all come from a female donor in good health and CMV-seronegative.

The chain combines TRBV27 with TRBJ2-5, with D perhaps matching TRBD2 (6 bases). CDR3 length: 14 amino acids. In germline, CDR1 is MNHEY, CDR2 SMNVEV (reference sequence). The germline V and J ends were trimmed by 6 bases and 5 bases, with 16 bases remaining between them. As DNA, the CDR3 is TGTGCCAGCAGACCGTCTAGCGTCTTCGAGACCCAGTACTTC. It specifies CASRPSSVFETQYF.

The chain joins TRBV30 to TRBJ1-2; perhaps TRBD1 as D (5 bases). This CDR3 has 15 amino acids. In germline, CDR1 is GTSNPN, CDR2 SVGIG (reference sequence). The V end lost 0 bases, the J end lost 4 bases, and 15 bases lay between the germline ends. The CDR3 region is CAWSVEFGGSYGYTF. The CDR3 DNA sequence: TGTGCCTGGAGTGTAGAGTTTGGGGGGAGCTATGGCTACACCTTC.

V gene TRBV28 combines with J gene TRBJ1-3; possible D gene TRBD1, 6 bases. Deletions cut 10 bases from V and 0 bases from J, with 16 bases between. The CDR3 has 15 amino acids. In germline, CDR1 is MDHEN, CDR2 SYDVKM. The CDR3 protein is CATVDRFGSGNTIYF. CDR3 in DNA: TGTGCCACCGTCGACAGGTTCGGCTCTGGAAACACCATATATTTT.

The chain is built from TRBV28 and TRBJ1-2; 9 bases fit TRBD1. CDR1 and CDR2 (germline): MDHEN, SYDVKM. The CDR3 length is 13 residues. The V segment lost 8 bases and the J segment 7 bases; nucleotides outside the gene matches: 8. This chain's CDR3 is CASDPGQGGGYTF. DNA of the CDR3: TGTGCCAGCGATCCGGGACAGGGCGGTGGCTACACCTTC.

This clone was recorded once. The chain couples TRBV30 to TRBJ2-5; perhaps TRBD2 as D (7 bases). V shed 0 bases and J shed 2 bases, with 25 bases lying between them. The CDR3 consists of 19 residues. In germline, CDR1 is GTSNPN, CDR2 SVGIG (reference sequence). This CDR3 reads CAWSVGAGPRGGGQETQYF. CDR3 DNA: TGTGCCTGGAGTGTCGGGGCAGGGCCTAGAGGGGGGGGGCAAGAGACCCAGTACTTC.

The rearrangement links TRBV2 to TRBJ1-1; TRBD1 aligns across 8 bases. J lost 0 bases, V lost 4 bases, and 1 base had no gene match. The V gene's germline CDR1 is SNHLY and CDR2 FYNNEI. The CDR3 has 14 residues. The CDR3 reads CASSGTGLNTEAFF. In DNA form, the CDR3 reads TGTGCCAGCAGTGGGACAGGGCTGAACACTGAAGCTTTCTTT.

The chain links TRBV6-5 to TRBJ2-2, with TRBD2 matching over 8 bases. CDR1 is MNHEY and CDR2 is SVGAGI in the germline V gene. This CDR3 comprises 15 residues. Losses at the gene ends were 4 bases for V and 1 base for J; bases not matched to a gene: 2. This CDR3 reads CASSLAGQNTGELFF. Written as DNA, the CDR3 is TGTGCCAGCAGTTTAGCGGGACAGAACACCGGGGAGCTGTTTTTT.

The chain employs TRBV19 and TRBJ2-7, with 8 bases lining up with TRBD1. Looked up from germline, CDR1 is LNHDA and CDR2 is SQIVND (reference sequence). Unmatched junction bases numbered 5, after V lost 1 base and J lost 0 bases. CDR3 length equals 16 residues. Written as DNA, the CDR3 is TGTGCCAGTAGTATAGTTGGGACAGGCTTCTCCTACGAGCAGTACTTC. Encoded protein: CASSIVGTGFSYEQYF. Looking up the rest from reference TRBV19 and TRBJ2-7 gives the full variable domain: DGGITQSPKYLFRKEGQNVTLSCEQNLNHDAMYWYRQDPGQGLRLIYYSQIVNDFQKGDIAEGYSVSREKKESFPLTVTSAQKNPTAFYLCASSIVGTGFSYEQYFGPGTRLTVT.

The chain is built from TRBV5-1 and TRBJ1-1; TRBD1 matches at 9 bases. V lost 3 bases and J lost 4; bases outside the gene matches: 1. The CDR3 spans 13 residues. CDR1 SGHRS and CDR2 YFSETQ come from the germline V gene. The CDR3 nucleotides read TGCGCCAGCAGCTCGACAGGGGGCACTGAAGCTTTCTTT. This translates into CASSSTGGTEAFF. The entire variable domain, with the rest obtained from reference TRBV5-1 and TRBJ1-1, is as follows: KAGVTQTPRYLIKTRGQQVTLSCSPISGHRSVSWYQQTPGQGLQFLFEYFSETQRNKGNFPGRFSGRQFSNSRSEMNVSTLELGDSALYLCASSSTGGTEAFFGQGTRLTVV.

The CDR3 loop is CASSYSLGAPNEKLFF. CDR3 nucleotides: TGTGCCAGCAGTTACTCTTTGGGGGCTCCTAATGAAAAACTGTTTTTT. V gene TRBV6-5 combines with J gene TRBJ1-4; D is perhaps TRBD1 (6 bases). V lost 0 bases, J lost 3 bases, and 11 bases lay in between. The length of the CDR3 is 16 residues. CDR1 and CDR2 (germline): MNHEY, SVGAGI.

This clone was found a few times. The chain has TRBV19 and TRBJ2-4; D perhaps matches TRBD1 (5 bases). Trimming cost V 6 bases and J 6 bases, with 21 bases left between them. Germline V lookup: CDR1 LNHDA, CDR2 SQIVND (reference sequence). CDR3 length equals 16 residues. The CDR3 region has the DNA TGTGCCAGTAGCCCCAACGGCCAGGGCGCCCTAAACATTCAGTACTTC. It translates to CASSPNGQGALNIQYF.

This chain uses TRBV4-2 with TRBJ1-1; unclear D gene. Trimming left V 1 base short and J 8 bases short, with 17 bases between. This CDR3 is built from 15 residues. Per germline, CDR1 LGHNA and CDR2 YNFKEQ. CDR3 nucleotides: TGTGCCAGCAGCCAAGCTTCCAAGAGTACAGCAGAAGCTTTCTTT. Protein product: CASSQASKSTAEAFF.

The chain uses TRBV6-5 and TRBJ1-2, with 7 nucleotides matching TRBD1. Germline values: CDR1 MNHEY, CDR2 SVGAGI. The ends lost 5 bases at V and 2 bases at J; junction bases unmatched: 5. The CDR3 contains 14 residues. The CDR3 reads CASSITGANYGYTF. The CDR3 coding sequence is TGTGCCAGCAGTATAACAGGGGCCAACTATGGCTACACCTTC.

CDR3 nucleotide sequence: TGTGCCAGCAGCTTAGCGAGATTAGCTAACTATGGCTACACCTTC. As protein: CASSLARLANYGYTF. The rearrangement joins TRBV7-8 to TRBJ1-2; unclear D gene. The CDR3 covers 15 residues. With 0 bases removed from V and 0 bases from J, the gap between germline ends came to 8 bases. CDR1 is SGHVS, CDR2 FQNEAQ, per germline.

V and J are TRBV4-1 and TRBJ1-5; the D is unclear. CDR1 is MGHRA and CDR2 is YSYEKL in the germline V gene. The germline V and J ends were trimmed by 4 bases and 2 bases, with 15 bases remaining between them. This CDR3 has 16 residues. The CDR3: CASSLRSSGGNQPQHF. CDR3 sequence (DNA): TGCGCCAGCAGCCTTCGATCATCTGGAGGCAATCAGCCCCAGCATTTT.

This clone turned up a few times. A read error may produce the germline difference seen at one junction end. The CDR3 DNA is TGTGCCAGCAGCGAAGCTGTTACAGGGGGCTATGGCTACACCTTC. Its translation is CASSEAVTGGYGYTF. V usage is TRBV2 and J usage is TRBJ1-2; 8 bases map to TRBD1. The CDR3 length is 15 residues. Germline V CDR1 and CDR2: SNHLY, FYNNEI.

Concerning this clone: At one boundary the junction diverges from the germline segment, which might be a read error. The V and J genes are TRBV6-8 and TRBJ1-1; 7 bases fit TRBD1. Germline loops: CDR1 MNHGY, CDR2 SAAAGT. There are 11 residues in the CDR3. Written as DNA, the CDR3 is TGTGCCAGCAGTTACATCGGGACAGCGAAATTT. It specifies CASSYIGTAKF.

The rearrangement links TRBV19 to TRBJ2-2, with 10 bases identical to TRBD1. The germline V gene has CDR1 LNHDA and CDR2 SQIVND (reference sequence). The CDR3 has 15 amino acids. Trimming removed 2 bases from V and 6 bases from J; junction bases left unmatched: 3. The CDR3: CASSIRDRGSGELFF. CDR3 DNA: TGTGCCAGTAGTATAAGGGACAGGGGATCCGGGGAGCTGTTTTTT.

The chain employs TRBV11-3 and TRBJ2-1; 8 bases align to TRBD2. This CDR3 has 14 residues. The germline gives CDR1 SGHNT, CDR2 YENEEA. The junction had 5 bases not matched to a gene; V was cut back by 3 bases and J by 7 bases. The chain's CDR3 is CASSFSGGPNEQFF. The CDR3 coding sequence is TGTGCCAGCAGCTTCTCGGGGGGGCCTAATGAGCAGTTCTTC.

This chain joins TRBV9 and TRBJ2-1, with 8 bases lining up with TRBD2. The V gene end was trimmed by 4 bases and the J gene end by 9 bases; junction bases not matched to a gene: 18. The germline CDR1 and CDR2 sequences are SGDLS and YYNGEE. The CDR3 spans 17 residues. CDR3 bases: TGTGCCAGCAGCCCGGGGGTAGGTAGCGGGGATGTAGGTGAGCAGTTCTTC. Protein product: CASSPGVGSGDVGEQFF.

The sample holds a few counts of this clone. V is TRBV27 and J is TRBJ2-5, with no clear D. The DNA matches TRBJ2-7 better at its end, which makes the J call doubtful. There are 14 residues in the CDR3. Germline V gene data show CDR1 as MNHEY and CDR2 as SMNVEV (reference sequence). CDR3 in amino acids: CASSSPWSSYEQYF. CDR3 sequence (DNA): TGTGCCAGCAGTTCCCCATGGAGCTCCTACGAGCAGTACTTC.

J is TRBJ1-2 and V is TRBV6-1; D unclear. Germline lookup yields CDR1 MNHNS and CDR2 SASEGT. V lost 1 base and J 2 bases, leaving 14 bases between the germline ends. This CDR3 spans 16 amino acids. CDR3 in amino acids: CASSEERNAGNYGYTF. The CDR3 DNA follows: TGTGCCAGCAGTGAAGAACGAAATGCGGGCAACTATGGCTACACCTTC.

The J gene is TRBJ2-5, the V gene TRBV19, with D possibly matching TRBD2 (6 bases). Germline assignment: CDR1 LNHDA and CDR2 SQIVND (reference sequence). Trimming took 1 base from V and 3 from J, leaving 15 bases between them. The CDR3 extends over 16 amino acids. Written as DNA, the CDR3 is TGTGCCAGTAGTATAGCGGCTAGGCGGGGAGAAGAGACCCAGTACTTC. It yields the protein CASSIAARRGEETQYF.

The chain has TRBV5-1 and TRBJ1-1, with 9 nucleotides matching TRBD1. The germline V gene encodes CDR1 SGHRS and CDR2 YFSETQ. The CDR3 has 14 amino acids. With V trimmed by 1 base and J by 5 bases, 3 bases remained unmatched. CDR3 sequence: CASSLTGQGTEAFF. The CDR3 DNA sequence: TGCGCCAGCAGCTTGACCGGACAGGGGACTGAAGCTTTCTTT.

The chain carries TRBV9 and TRBJ1-2; the match to TRBD1 covers 7 bases. From germline, CDR1 is SGDLS and CDR2 YYNGEE. This CDR3 comprises 14 residues. V was clipped by 6 bases and J by 8 bases; unmatched bases: 13. The CDR3 DNA reads TGTGCCAGCACCAAAACTGGGGACAGTCGAGGCTACACCTTC. As protein: CASTKTGDSRGYTF. Complete variable domain (other parts from reference TRBV9 and TRBJ1-2): DSGVTQTPKHLITATGQRVTLRCSPRSGDLSVYWYQQSLDQGLQFLIQYYNGEERAKGNILERFSAQQFPDLHSELNLSSLELGDSALYFCASTKTGDSRGYTFGSGTRLTVV.

This chain uses TRBV6-7 with TRBJ2-2; 10 bases agree with TRBD2. TRBV6-7 is an ORF, with its function uncertain. The CDR3 is 15 residues long. The V segment lost 6 bases and the J segment 5 bases; nucleotides outside the gene matches: 6. CDR3 sequence (DNA): TGTGCCAGCAGAAGAAAGCGGGAGGGGACCGGGGAGCTGTTTTTT. Amino acid sequence: CASRRKREGTGELFF.

J is TRBJ2-2 and V is TRBV6-1, with D unresolved. The CDR3 covers 16 residues. V lost 4 bases to trimming and J lost 2 bases, with 14 bases between them. Germline assignment: CDR1 MNHNS and CDR2 SASEGT. The CDR3 bases are TGTGCCAGCAGTGTGCAAAGTCCAGGAAACACCGGGGAGCTGTTTTTT. Translated, it gives CASSVQSPGNTGELFF.

As to this clone: The junction and the germline gene differ at one end; a read error may be behind it. This chain links TRBV7-9 with TRBJ2-7, with a weak D call TRBD1 (5 bases). CDR3 length: 12 amino acids. Germline V lookup: CDR1 SEHNR, CDR2 FQNEAQ (reference sequence). In DNA, the CDR3 is TGTTCCAGCAGCTTAGACAGAGACGAGCAGTACTTC. Translated: CSSSLDRDEQYF.